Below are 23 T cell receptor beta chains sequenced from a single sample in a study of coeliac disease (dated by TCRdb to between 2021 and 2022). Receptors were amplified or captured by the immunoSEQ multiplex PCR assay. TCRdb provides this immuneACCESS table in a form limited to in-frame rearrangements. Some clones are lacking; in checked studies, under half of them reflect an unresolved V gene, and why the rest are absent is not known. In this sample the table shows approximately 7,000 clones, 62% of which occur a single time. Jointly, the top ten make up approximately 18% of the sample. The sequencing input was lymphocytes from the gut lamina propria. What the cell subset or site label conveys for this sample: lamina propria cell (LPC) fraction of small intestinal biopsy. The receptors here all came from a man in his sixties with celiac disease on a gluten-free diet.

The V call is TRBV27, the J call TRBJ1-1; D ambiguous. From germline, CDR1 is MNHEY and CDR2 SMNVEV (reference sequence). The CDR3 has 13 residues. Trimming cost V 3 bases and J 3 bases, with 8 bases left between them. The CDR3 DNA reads TGTGCCAGCAGTTTGTCAGTGGACACTGAAGCTTTCTTT. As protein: CASSLSVDTEAFF.

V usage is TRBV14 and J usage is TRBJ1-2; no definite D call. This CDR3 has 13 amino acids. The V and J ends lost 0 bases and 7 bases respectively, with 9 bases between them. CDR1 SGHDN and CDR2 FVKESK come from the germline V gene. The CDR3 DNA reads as TGTGCCAGCAGCCAAGATCCCGCCAGTGGCTACACCTTC. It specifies CASSQDPASGYTF.

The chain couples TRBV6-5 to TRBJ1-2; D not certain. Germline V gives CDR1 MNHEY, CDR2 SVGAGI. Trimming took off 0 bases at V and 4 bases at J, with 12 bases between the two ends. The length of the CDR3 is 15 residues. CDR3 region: CASSYSWASGYGYTF. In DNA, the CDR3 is TGTGCCAGCAGTTACTCGTGGGCGAGTGGCTATGGCTACACCTTC.

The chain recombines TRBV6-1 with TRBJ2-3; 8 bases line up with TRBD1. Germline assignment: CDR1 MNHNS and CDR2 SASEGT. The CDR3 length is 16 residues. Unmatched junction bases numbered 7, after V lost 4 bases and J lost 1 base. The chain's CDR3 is CASSVQGVPGTDTQYF. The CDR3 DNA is TGTGCCAGCAGTGTACAGGGGGTCCCTGGCACAGATACGCAGTATTTT.

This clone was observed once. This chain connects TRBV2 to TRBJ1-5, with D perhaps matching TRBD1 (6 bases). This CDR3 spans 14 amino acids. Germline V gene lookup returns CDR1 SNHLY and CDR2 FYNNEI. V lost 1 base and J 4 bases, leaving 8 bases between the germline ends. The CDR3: CASSEGDTNQPQHF. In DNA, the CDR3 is TGTGCCAGCAGTGAAGGGGACACAAATCAGCCCCAGCATTTT. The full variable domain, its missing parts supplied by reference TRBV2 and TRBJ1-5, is EPEVTQTPSHQVTQMGQEVILRCVPISNHLYFYWYRQILGQKVEFLVSFYNNEISEKSEIFDDQFSVERPDGSNFTLKIRSTKLEDSAMYFCASSEGDTNQPQHFGDGTRLSIL.

CDR3: CASQRGPSYEQYF. CDR3 DNA sequence: TGTGCCAGCCAGCGGGGGCCTTCCTACGAGCAGTACTTC. V usage is TRBV2 and J usage is TRBJ2-7; 8 bases map to TRBD2. The CDR3 totals 13 residues. V shed 8 bases and J 1 base; nucleotides not matched to a gene: 4. CDR1 SNHLY and CDR2 FYNNEI come from the germline V gene.

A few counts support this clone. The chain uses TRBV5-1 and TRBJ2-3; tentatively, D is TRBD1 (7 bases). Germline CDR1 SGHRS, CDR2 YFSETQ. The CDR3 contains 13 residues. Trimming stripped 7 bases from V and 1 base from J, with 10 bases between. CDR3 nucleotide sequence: TGCGCCAGCGGAGGGACAGGCACAGATACGCAGTATTTT. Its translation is CASGGTGTDTQYF.

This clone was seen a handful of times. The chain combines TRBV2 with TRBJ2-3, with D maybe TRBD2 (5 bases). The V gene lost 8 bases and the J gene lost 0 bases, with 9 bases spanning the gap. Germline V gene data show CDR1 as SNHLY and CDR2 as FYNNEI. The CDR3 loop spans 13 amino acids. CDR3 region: CASGSGSTDTQYF. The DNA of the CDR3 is TGTGCCAGCGGGTCGGGAAGCACAGATACGCAGTATTTT.

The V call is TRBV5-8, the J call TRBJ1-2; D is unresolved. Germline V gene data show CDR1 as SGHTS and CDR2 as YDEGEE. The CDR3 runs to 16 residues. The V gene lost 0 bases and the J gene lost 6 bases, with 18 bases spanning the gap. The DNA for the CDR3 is TGTGCCAGCAGCTTGGAGTTCGGTAGGGAGGGAGATGGCTACACCTTC. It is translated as CASSLEFGREGDGYTF. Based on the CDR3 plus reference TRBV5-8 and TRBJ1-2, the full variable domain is EAGVTQSPTHLIKTRGQQATLRCSPISGHTSVYWYQQALGLGLQFLLWYDEGEERNRGNFPPRFSGRQFPNYSSELNVNALELEDSALYLCASSLEFGREGDGYTFGSGTRLTVV.

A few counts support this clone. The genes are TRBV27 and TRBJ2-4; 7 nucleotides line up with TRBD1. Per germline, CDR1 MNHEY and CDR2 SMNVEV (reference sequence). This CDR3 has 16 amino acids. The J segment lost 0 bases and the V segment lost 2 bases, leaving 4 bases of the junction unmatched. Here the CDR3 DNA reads TGTGCCAGCAGTTTAGACAGGGCAATAGCCAAAAACATTCAGTACTTC. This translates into CASSLDRAIAKNIQYF.

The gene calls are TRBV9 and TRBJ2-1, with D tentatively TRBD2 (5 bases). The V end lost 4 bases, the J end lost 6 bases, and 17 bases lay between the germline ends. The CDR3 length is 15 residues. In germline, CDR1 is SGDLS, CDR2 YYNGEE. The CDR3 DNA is TGTGCCAGCAGCCCGGGCCCTTCCCGGGGCAATGAGCAGTTCTTC. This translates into CASSPGPSRGNEQFF. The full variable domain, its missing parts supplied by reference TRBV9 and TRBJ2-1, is DSGVTQTPKHLITATGQRVTLRCSPRSGDLSVYWYQQSLDQGLQFLIQYYNGEERAKGNILERFSAQQFPDLHSELNLSSLELGDSALYFCASSPGPSRGNEQFFGPGTRLTVL.

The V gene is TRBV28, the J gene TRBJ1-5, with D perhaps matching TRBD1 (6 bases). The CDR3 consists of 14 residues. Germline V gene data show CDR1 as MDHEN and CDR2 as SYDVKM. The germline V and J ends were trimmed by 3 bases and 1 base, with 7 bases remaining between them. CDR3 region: CASSFRGSNQPQHF. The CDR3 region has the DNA TGTGCCAGCAGTTTCAGGGGCAGCAATCAGCCCCAGCATTTT.

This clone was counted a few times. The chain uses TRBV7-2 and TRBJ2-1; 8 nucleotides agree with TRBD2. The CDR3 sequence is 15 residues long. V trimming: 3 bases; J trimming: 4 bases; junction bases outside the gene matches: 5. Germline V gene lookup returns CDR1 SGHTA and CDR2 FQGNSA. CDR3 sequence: CASSFWAGGYNEQFF. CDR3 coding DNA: TGTGCCAGCAGCTTTTGGGCGGGGGGTTACAATGAGCAGTTCTTC. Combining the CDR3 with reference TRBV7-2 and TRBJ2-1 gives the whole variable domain GAGVSQSPSNKVTEKGKDVELRCDPISGHTALYWYRQSLGQGLEFLIYFQGNSAPDKSGLPSDRFSAERTGGSVSTLTIQRTQQEDSAVYLCASSFWAGGYNEQFFGPGTRLTVL.

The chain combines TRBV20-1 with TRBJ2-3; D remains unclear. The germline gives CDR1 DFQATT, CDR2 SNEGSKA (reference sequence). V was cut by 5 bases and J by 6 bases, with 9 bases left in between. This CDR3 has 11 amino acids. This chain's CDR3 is CSAASADTQYF. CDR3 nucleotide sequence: TGCAGTGCTGCAAGCGCCGATACGCAGTATTTT.

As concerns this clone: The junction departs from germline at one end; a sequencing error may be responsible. The CDR3, as DNA: TGCGCCAGCAGCTCGGACTCCGGGATCCGGGACTTC. Residues: CASSSDSGIRDF. The chain joins TRBV5-1 to TRBJ2-7; tentative D call: TRBD2 (5 bases). There are 12 residues in the CDR3. Looked up from germline, CDR1 is SGHRS and CDR2 is YFSETQ.

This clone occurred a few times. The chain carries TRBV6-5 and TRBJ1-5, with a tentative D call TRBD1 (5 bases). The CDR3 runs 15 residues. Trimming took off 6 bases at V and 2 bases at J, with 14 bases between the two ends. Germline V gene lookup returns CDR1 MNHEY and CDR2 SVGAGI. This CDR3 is CASRTRPRGNQPQHF. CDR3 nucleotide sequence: TGTGCCAGCAGGACCAGGCCCAGGGGCAATCAGCCCCAGCATTTT.

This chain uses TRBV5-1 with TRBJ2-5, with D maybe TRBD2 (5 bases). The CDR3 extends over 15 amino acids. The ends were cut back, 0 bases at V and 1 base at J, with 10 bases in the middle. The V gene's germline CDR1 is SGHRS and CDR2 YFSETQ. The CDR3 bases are TGCGCCAGCAGCTTGGTAGGCGGGCCCCAAGAGACCCAGTACTTC. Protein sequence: CASSLVGGPQETQYF.

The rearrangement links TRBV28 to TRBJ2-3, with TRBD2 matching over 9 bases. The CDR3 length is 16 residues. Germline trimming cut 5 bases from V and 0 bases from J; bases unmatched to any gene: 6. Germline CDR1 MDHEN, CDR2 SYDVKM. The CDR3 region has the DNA TGTGCCAGCAGTCCCCAAGCGGGGGGAAGCACAGATACGCAGTATTTT. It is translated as CASSPQAGGSTDTQYF. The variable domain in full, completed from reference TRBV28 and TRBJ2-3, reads DVKVTQSSRYLVKRTGEKVFLECVQDMDHENMFWYRQDPGLGLRLIYFSYDVKMKEKGDIPEGYSVSREKKERFSLILESASTNQTSMYLCASSPQAGGSTDTQYFGPGTRLTVL.

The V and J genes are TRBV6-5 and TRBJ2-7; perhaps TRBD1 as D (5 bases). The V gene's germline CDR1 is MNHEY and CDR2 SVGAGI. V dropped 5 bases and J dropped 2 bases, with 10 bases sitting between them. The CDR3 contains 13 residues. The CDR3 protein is CASSRGHTYEQYF. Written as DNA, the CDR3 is TGTGCCAGCAGTCGTGGACATACCTACGAGCAGTACTTC.

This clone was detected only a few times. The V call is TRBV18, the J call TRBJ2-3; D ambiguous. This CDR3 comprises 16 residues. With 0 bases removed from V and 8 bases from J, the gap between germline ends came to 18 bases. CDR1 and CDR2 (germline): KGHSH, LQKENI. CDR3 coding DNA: TGTGCCAGCTCACCACCTGGTCTAGGAGAGCGCGGTACGCAGTATTTT. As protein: CASSPPGLGERGTQYF.

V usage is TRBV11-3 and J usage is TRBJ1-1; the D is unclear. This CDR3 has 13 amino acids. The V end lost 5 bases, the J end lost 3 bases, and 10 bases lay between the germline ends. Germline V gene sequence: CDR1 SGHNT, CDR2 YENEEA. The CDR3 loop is CASSQTTYTEAFF. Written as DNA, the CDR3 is TGTGCCAGCAGCCAGACAACCTACACTGAAGCTTTCTTT.

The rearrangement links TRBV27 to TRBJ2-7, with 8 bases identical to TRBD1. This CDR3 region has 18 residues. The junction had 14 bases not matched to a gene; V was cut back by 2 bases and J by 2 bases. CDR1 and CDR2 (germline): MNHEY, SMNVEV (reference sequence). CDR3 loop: CASSLAPIGQGVTYEQYF. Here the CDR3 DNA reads TGTGCCAGCAGTTTAGCTCCAATCGGACAGGGTGTTACCTACGAGCAGTACTTC.

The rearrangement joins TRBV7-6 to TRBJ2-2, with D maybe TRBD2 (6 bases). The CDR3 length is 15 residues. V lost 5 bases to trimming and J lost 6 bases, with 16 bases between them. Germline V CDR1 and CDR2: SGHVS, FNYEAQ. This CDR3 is CASSGGTGWAGELFF. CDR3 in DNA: TGTGCCAGCAGCGGGGGGACCGGGTGGGCCGGGGAGCTGTTTTTT.